A single sample is the source of the 27 T cell receptor beta chains below, sequenced in a study of OX40 agonist ivuxolimab in advanced cancers. Generated by immunoSEQ multiplex PCR, the TCRdb table keeps only in-frame clones and is missing some. In the table there are about 36,000 clones, 88% of which are singletons. The sample consisted of CD4+ or CD8+ T cells sorted from blood, taken in a trial of the OX40 agonist ivuxolimab. All receptors derive from an adult with an advanced solid tumor such as melanoma, head and neck, liver or kidney cancer.

V gene TRBV15 combines with J gene TRBJ2-1; no definite D call. The germline V gene encodes CDR1 LNHNV and CDR2 YYDKDF (reference sequence). V was cut by 0 bases and J by 10 bases, with 10 bases left in between. The CDR3 is made up of 13 amino acids. The CDR3 DNA reads TGTGCCACCAGCAGAGATCCCGGCGGCGAGCAGTTCTTC. Encoded protein: CATSRDPGGEQFF.

The rearrangement uses TRBV7-2 and TRBJ1-5, with TRBD1 as a possible D gene (5 bases). V was clipped by 3 bases and J by 6 bases, with 9 bases between them. Germline V gene sequence: CDR1 SGHTA, CDR2 FQGNSA. The CDR3 is 13 residues long. The CDR3 nucleotides read TGTGCCAGCAGCTTGACCCAGGGTCAGCCCCAGCATTTT. Its protein product is CASSLTQGQPQHF.

The V call is TRBV5-1, the J call TRBJ1-6; D is possibly TRBD1 (5 bases). CDR3 length: 14 residues. V was clipped by 3 bases and J by 14 bases, with 18 bases between them. CDR1 is SGHRS and CDR2 is YFSETQ in the germline V gene. CDR3 sequence reads: CASSSGIWGETLHF. In nucleotides, the CDR3 is TGCGCCAGCAGCTCTGGGATATGGGGGGAGACCCTCCACTTT.

The chain uses TRBV29-1 and TRBJ2-7, with TRBD1 identical over 8 bases. The CDR3 covers 14 residues. J gave up 0 bases and V 3 bases, and 4 bases lay outside the gene matches. The V gene's germline CDR1 is SQVTM and CDR2 ANQGSEA. Here the CDR3 DNA reads TGCAGCGTTGACCGGACAGGGAACTCCTACGAGCAGTACTTC. Translated: CSVDRTGNSYEQYF.

The rearrangement uses TRBV9 and TRBJ1-4; maybe TRBD1 (5 bases). Trimming stripped 5 bases from V and 6 bases from J, with 17 bases between. Germline values: CDR1 SGDLS, CDR2 YYNGEE. The CDR3 is made up of 15 amino acids. The CDR3 nucleotides read TGTGCCAGCAGTTTGGGGGTTGGATATGATGAAAAACTGTTTTTT. Translating it yields CASSLGVGYDEKLFF.

The V and J genes are TRBV18 and TRBJ2-3, with a possible D match to TRBD1 (6 bases). V shed 0 bases and J shed 0 bases, with 10 bases lying between them. This CDR3 contains 16 residues. Per the germline V gene, CDR1 is KGHSH and CDR2 is LQKENI. CDR3 sequence (DNA): TGTGCCAGCTCACCACCTAGACAGGCTAGCACAGATACGCAGTATTTT. Protein: CASSPPRQASTDTQYF.

In this sample, this clone turned up a few times. The chain has TRBV2 and TRBJ2-7; TRBD1 matches 7 bases. Germline-derived CDR1 and CDR2 are SNHLY and FYNNEI. The trim removed 6 bases at V and 5 bases at J, leaving 4 bases unmatched. The CDR3 is made up of 12 amino acids. CDR3 residues: CASSRDRDEQYF. The CDR3 coding sequence is TGTGCCAGCAGCCGGGACAGAGACGAGCAGTACTTC.

V gene TRBV2 combines with J gene TRBJ2-3, with 7 bases that match TRBD1. CDR3 size: 13 residues. After removal of 6 bases from V and 4 bases from J, the junction contained 4 bases not matched to a gene. From germline, CDR1 is SNHLY and CDR2 FYNNEI. The CDR3 nucleotides read TGTGCCAGCAGGGCAGACAGGGCAGATACGCAGTATTTT. This translates into CASRADRADTQYF. Full variable domain (remainder filled in from reference TRBV2 and TRBJ2-3): EPEVTQTPSHQVTQMGQEVILRCVPISNHLYFYWYRQILGQKVEFLVSFYNNEISEKSEIFDDQFSVERPDGSNFTLKIRSTKLEDSAMYFCASRADRADTQYFGPGTRLTVL.

The genes are TRBV28 and TRBJ1-4; D gene unclear. V was trimmed by 7 bases and J by 2 bases, leaving 8 bases between them. The CDR3 has 13 amino acids. The germline CDR1 and CDR2 sequences are MDHEN and SYDVKM. This CDR3 reads CASIRGTNEKLFF. CDR3 DNA sequence: TGTGCCAGCATCCGTGGGACTAATGAAAAACTGTTTTTT.

The V and J genes are TRBV7-6 and TRBJ2-7, with TRBD1 matching over 10 bases. V lost 2 bases, J lost 7 bases, and 8 bases stayed unmatched. Germline V gene data show CDR1 as SGHVS and CDR2 as FNYEAQ. There are 15 residues in the CDR3. CDR3 in amino acids: CASSLRDRGFGEQYF. The CDR3 DNA follows: TGTGCCAGCAGCTTAAGGGACAGGGGATTCGGGGAGCAGTACTTC.

The rearrangement links TRBV18 to TRBJ2-3; 7 nucleotides match TRBD1. The V gene end was trimmed by 2 bases and the J gene end by 0 bases; junction bases not matched to a gene: 5. Germline loops: CDR1 KGHSH, CDR2 LQKENI. There are 16 residues in the CDR3. CDR3 sequence reads: CASSPTTGTSTDTQYF. The CDR3 DNA follows: TGTGCCAGCTCACCAACGACAGGGACCAGCACAGATACGCAGTATTTT.

The J gene is TRBJ2-3, the V gene TRBV27; D is possibly TRBD1 or TRBD2 (5 bases each). This CDR3 is built from 14 residues. Trimming removed 11 bases from V and 1 base from J, with 16 bases in between. The germline gives CDR1 MNHEY, CDR2 SMNVEV (reference sequence). This CDR3 is CADGRDQGTDTQYF. The CDR3 DNA is TGTGCCGACGGACGGGACCAGGGCACAGATACGCAGTATTTT.

The chain has TRBV7-9 and TRBJ1-6, with a weak D call TRBD1 (5 bases). The CDR3 is made up of 17 amino acids. Germline V CDR1 and CDR2: SEHNR, FQNEAQ (reference sequence). Deletions cut 5 bases from V and 3 bases from J, with 17 bases between. CDR3 in amino acids: CASSGGRTANYNSPLHF. Here the CDR3 DNA reads TGTGCCAGCAGCGGGGGACGGACGGCGAACTATAATTCACCCCTCCACTTT.

The chain recombines TRBV9 with TRBJ2-3; 9 bases are shared with TRBD2. V shed 3 bases, J shed 6 bases, and the junction held 11 bases outside the gene matches. The CDR3 loop spans 16 amino acids. CDR1 and CDR2 from the germline V gene are SGDLS and YYNGEE. The CDR3 coding sequence is TGTGCCAGCAGCGCTCAATCTAGCGGGATGAGCGATACGCAGTATTTT. Translation: CASSAQSSGMSDTQYF.

The chain links TRBV6-1 to TRBJ1-2; tentative D call: TRBD1 (6 bases). V was pared by 2 bases and J by 3 bases, with 25 bases between. The CDR3 loop spans 19 amino acids. CDR1 is MNHNS, CDR2 SASEGT, per germline. The CDR3 region has the DNA TGTGCCAGCAGTGAAAGAAACCAGGGGTATCGGCTAAGAGACTATGGCTACACCTTC. It specifies CASSERNQGYRLRDYGYTF.

This chain uses TRBV5-1 with TRBJ2-7; 11 nucleotides line up with TRBD2. The CDR3 totals 15 residues. CDR1 and CDR2 from the germline V gene are SGHRS and YFSETQ. Trimming removed 2 bases from V and 7 bases from J; junction bases left unmatched: 8. CDR3 sequence reads: CASSLTTSGVEEQYF. The CDR3 nucleotides read TGCGCCAGCAGCTTAACGACTAGCGGGGTGGAGGAGCAGTACTTC.

The J gene is TRBJ2-5, the V gene TRBV5-1, with D possibly matching TRBD1 (6 bases). The DNA end favors TRBJ2-7, so the J call may be wrong. Germline V CDR1 and CDR2: SGHRS, YFSETQ. The CDR3 extends over 12 amino acids. CDR3 sequence reads: CASRDIGYEQYF. The CDR3 nucleotides are TGCGCCAGCCGGGACATAGGTTACGAGCAGTACTTC.

This clone was observed a handful of times. The chain recombines TRBV6-1 with TRBJ1-1; D ambiguous. The CDR3 has 13 amino acids. Germline CDR1 and CDR2: MNHNS and SASEGT. Trimming removed 4 bases at V and 1 base at J, with 7 bases between. DNA for the CDR3: TGTGCCAGCAGTGTACAGAGGAACACTGAAGCTTTCTTT. Its translation is CASSVQRNTEAFF.

The J gene is TRBJ2-5, the V gene TRBV15, with a weak D call TRBD1 (5 bases). V was trimmed by 9 bases and J by 5 bases, leaving 10 bases between them. Germline CDR1 LNHNV, CDR2 YYDKDF (reference sequence). The CDR3 covers 11 residues. The CDR3 sequence: CATGVWETQYF. The CDR3, as DNA: TGTGCCACAGGGGTGTGGGAGACCCAGTACTTC.

This clone is a singleton in its sample. The rearrangement links TRBV30 to TRBJ1-5; 7 nucleotides line up with TRBD1. Trimming at V came to 3 bases and at J to 6 bases, leaving 14 bases not matched to a gene. The germline CDR1 and CDR2 sequences are GTSNPN and SVGIG (reference sequence). The length of the CDR3 is 16 residues. CDR3 sequence (DNA): TGTGCCTGGAGCGGGTTTGAGGCAGGGGGATCTCAGCCCCAGCATTTT. This gives the protein CAWSGFEAGGSQPQHF.

This clone is medium-sized. V and J are TRBV19 and TRBJ2-1, with 7 bases lining up with TRBD2. CDR1 is LNHDA and CDR2 is SQIVND in the germline V gene (reference sequence). The J segment lost 3 bases and the V segment lost 1 base, leaving 6 bases of the junction unmatched. The CDR3 contains 16 residues. Written as DNA, the CDR3 is TGTGCCAGTAGTATAGTCGCGGGAGCGCGCTACAATGAGCAGTTCTTC. Residues: CASSIVAGARYNEQFF.

V usage is TRBV18 and J usage is TRBJ2-5, with 9 bases matching TRBD1. CDR3 length: 17 residues. V lost 3 bases and J lost 5; bases outside the gene matches: 13. CDR1 KGHSH and CDR2 LQKENI come from the germline V gene. The CDR3 nucleotides are TGTGCCAGCTCACCTCAAAGAAGCCGGGACAGGGCGGAGACCCAGTACTTC. It yields the protein CASSPQRSRDRAETQYF.

This chain's CDR3 is CASSWGDRGQETQYF. Written as DNA, the CDR3 is TGCGCCAGCAGCTGGGGAGACAGGGGGCAAGAGACCCAGTACTTC. This rearrangement joins TRBV5-1 to TRBJ2-5; TRBD1 agrees at 9 bases. Unmatched junction bases numbered 5, after V lost 3 bases and J lost 2 bases. Germline lookup yields CDR1 SGHRS and CDR2 YFSETQ. The CDR3 length is 15 residues.

The CDR3 DNA reads TGTGCCAGCAGGCCGACTACCGCTGGCAATGAGCAGTTCTTC. Translating it yields CASRPTTAGNEQFF. This chain uses TRBV2 with TRBJ2-1; possible D gene TRBD2, 5 bases. This CDR3 is built from 14 residues. Deletions cut 6 bases from V and 6 bases from J, with 15 bases between. CDR1 is SNHLY, CDR2 FYNNEI, per germline. Looking up the rest from reference TRBV2 and TRBJ2-1 gives the full variable domain: EPEVTQTPSHQVTQMGQEVILRCVPISNHLYFYWYRQILGQKVEFLVSFYNNEISEKSEIFDDQFSVERPDGSNFTLKIRSTKLEDSAMYFCASRPTTAGNEQFFGPGTRLTVL.

The chain carries TRBV27 and TRBJ2-7; D unresolved. This CDR3 contains 11 residues. The V gene lost 5 bases and the J gene lost 5 bases, with 7 bases spanning the gap. CDR1 is MNHEY, CDR2 SMNVEV, per germline (reference sequence). The CDR3 sequence is CASSPLHEQYF. As DNA, the CDR3 is TGTGCCAGCAGTCCGCTTCACGAGCAGTACTTC.

The V gene is TRBV2, the J gene TRBJ2-5; tentative D call: TRBD2 (6 bases). This CDR3 is 13 amino acids long. Germline CDR1 and CDR2: SNHLY and FYNNEI. V gave up 5 bases and J gave up 5 bases, with 12 bases separating them. CDR3 DNA: TGTGCCAGCAGTCGGACTATAGGGGAGACCCAGTACTTC. It specifies CASSRTIGETQYF.

This chain connects TRBV19 to TRBJ2-5; D remains unclear. Trimming removed 9 bases at V and 5 bases at J, with 16 bases between. The CDR3 covers 13 residues. The V gene's germline CDR1 is LNHDA and CDR2 SQIVND (reference sequence). The CDR3 sequence: CASSSLDAETQYF. In DNA, the CDR3 is TGTGCCAGCAGCAGCCTGGATGCGGAGACCCAGTACTTC.